These T cell receptor beta chains were read from a single sample in a study of T cell responses to AZD1222 COVID-19 vaccine. TCRdb's table, derived via immunoSEQ multiplex PCR, lists solely in-frame clones and lacks some. The sample records around 120,000 clones, around 91% being singletons. Sequencing used peripheral blood, obtained 28 days after the second AZD1222 dose. The receptors shown here come from an adult who received the AZD1222 COVID-19 vaccine. CDR3s include the opening cysteine and the closing phenylalanine or tryptophan. Each record gives: V gene, clone size, J gene, D gene, CDR3 protein, CDR3 DNA. D genes are given only for firm matches. Size is stated for part of the rows, as once, few or many counts, or as a class when the clone is expanded.

V: TRBV6-4
size: .
J: TRBJ2-3
D: TRBD2
CDR3: CASSATSGSTDTQYF
DNA: TGTGCCAGCAGCGCCACTAGCGGGTCCACAGATACGCAGTATTTT

V: TRBV12-3/TRBV12-4
size: .
J: TRBJ2-7
D: .
CDR3: CASSVQLYEQYF
DNA: TGTGCCAGCAGTGTACAGCTTTACGAGCAGTACTTC

V: TRBV18
size: .
J: TRBJ2-3
D: .
CDR3: CASPVNPGADTQYF
DNA: TGTGCCAGCCCGGTGAACCCGGGCGCAGATACGCAGTATTTT

V: TRBV15
size: .
J: TRBJ1-4
D: TRBD1
CDR3: CATSRVRTGASNEKLFF
DNA: TGTGCCACCAGCAGAGTTAGGACAGGGGCTAGTAATGAAAAACTGTTTTTT

V: TRBV7-9
size: .
J: TRBJ1-1
D: .
CDR3: CASSFGPGMNTEAFF
DNA: TGTGCCAGCAGCTTTGGCCCAGGTATGAACACTGAAGCTTTCTTT

V: TRBV19
size: .
J: TRBJ2-7
D: TRBD2
CDR3: CASRRLAGVAYEQYF
DNA: TGTGCCAGTAGAAGACTAGCGGGAGTGGCATACGAGCAGTACTTC

V: TRBV7-2
size: once
J: TRBJ2-1
D: TRBD2
CDR3: CASSRGLVSYNEQFF
DNA: TGTGCCAGCAGCCGTGGACTAGTCTCCTACAATGAGCAGTTCTTC

V: TRBV11-3
size: .
J: TRBJ2-1
D: TRBD1
CDR3: CASSPPTGINSYNEQFF
DNA: TGTGCCAGCAGCCCACCGACAGGGATAAACTCCTACAATGAGCAGTTCTTC

V: TRBV6-4
size: .
J: TRBJ2-7
D: TRBD1
CDR3: CASSDSGGTGAREQYF
DNA: TGTGCCAGCAGTGACTCTGGCGGGACAGGGGCGAGGGAGCAGTACTTC

V: TRBV11-3
size: .
J: TRBJ2-1
D: .
CDR3: CASSSSLDAYNEQFF
DNA: TGTGCCAGCAGCTCATCACTAGACGCCTACAATGAGCAGTTCTTC

V: TRBV29-1
size: .
J: TRBJ2-5
D: .
CDR3: CSVERGMQETQYF
DNA: TGCAGCGTAGAACGGGGAATGCAAGAGACCCAGTACTTC

V: TRBV2
size: .
J: TRBJ1-5
D: .
CDR3: CVSTDGNQPQHF
DNA: TGTGTTTCGACCGACGGCAATCAGCCCCAGCATTTT

V: TRBV6-5
size: .
J: TRBJ2-7
D: .
CDR3: CASSFLGSAEQYF
DNA: TGTGCCAGCAGTTTCCTAGGAAGTGCCGAGCAGTACTTC

V: TRBV11-2
size: .
J: TRBJ1-1
D: .
CDR3: CASSLGRYTEAFF
DNA: TGTGCCAGCAGCTTAGGCAGATACACTGAAGCTTTCTTT

V: TRBV28
size: .
J: TRBJ2-3
D: .
CDR3: CASKEGADTQYF
DNA: TGTGCCAGCAAGGAGGGGGCAGATACGCAGTATTTT

V: TRBV5-1
size: .
J: TRBJ2-7
D: .
CDR3: CASSLQGGGFDEQYF
DNA: TGCGCCAGCAGTCTACAGGGTGGAGGGTTCGACGAGCAGTACTTC